This paragraph covers one T cell receptor beta chain sequence. Its antigen is unknown. This sample stems from a study of OX40 agonist ivuxolimab in advanced cancers. Study-wide context: Prior anti-PD-1, anti-PD-L1 or anti-CTLA-4 therapy did not bar entry, and 40% had some.

Profiled with immunoSEQ multiplex PCR; TCRdb holds only in-frame clones, not every one. The repertoire has fewer than 60,000 clones, 87% of them found once; the top ten carry under 2%. Overall study results and limits: Specificity for antigen went undetermined in the expanded peripheral T cells.

The trim removed 5 bases at V and 5 bases at J, leaving 5 bases unmatched. In germline, CDR1 is LNHDA, CDR2 SQIVND (reference sequence). CDR3 length: 16 amino acids. V is TRBV19 and J is TRBJ2-2, with 13 bases matching TRBD2. The clonotype originates from an adult with an advanced solid tumor such as melanoma, head and neck, liver or kidney cancer. This specimen consisted of CD4+ or CD8+ T cells sorted from blood, obtained in a trial of the OX40 agonist ivuxolimab. The CDR3 region is CASSPPTSGRTGELFF. In DNA, the CDR3 is TGTGCCAGTAGTCCCCCGACTAGCGGGAGGACCGGGGAGCTGTTTTTT.